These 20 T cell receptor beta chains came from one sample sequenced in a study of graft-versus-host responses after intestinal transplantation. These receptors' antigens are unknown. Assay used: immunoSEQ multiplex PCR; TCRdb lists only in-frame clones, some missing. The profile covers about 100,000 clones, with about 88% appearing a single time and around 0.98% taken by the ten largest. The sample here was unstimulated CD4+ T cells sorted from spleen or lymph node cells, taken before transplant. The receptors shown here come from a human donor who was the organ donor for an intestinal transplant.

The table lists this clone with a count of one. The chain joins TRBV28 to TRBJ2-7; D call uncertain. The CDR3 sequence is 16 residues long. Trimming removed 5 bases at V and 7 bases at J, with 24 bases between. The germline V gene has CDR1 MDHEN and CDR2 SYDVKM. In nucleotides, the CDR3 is TGTGCCAGCAGTCCCCTCAGAATTGATCTTGTCCAAGAGCAGTACTTC. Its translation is CASSPLRIDLVQEQYF.

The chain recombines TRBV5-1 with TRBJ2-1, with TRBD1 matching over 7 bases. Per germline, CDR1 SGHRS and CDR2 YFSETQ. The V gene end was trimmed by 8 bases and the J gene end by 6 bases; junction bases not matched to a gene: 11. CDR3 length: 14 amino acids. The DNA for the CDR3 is TGCGCCAGTGCCGATCTGACAGGGCCCAATGAGCAGTTCTTC. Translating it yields CASADLTGPNEQFF.

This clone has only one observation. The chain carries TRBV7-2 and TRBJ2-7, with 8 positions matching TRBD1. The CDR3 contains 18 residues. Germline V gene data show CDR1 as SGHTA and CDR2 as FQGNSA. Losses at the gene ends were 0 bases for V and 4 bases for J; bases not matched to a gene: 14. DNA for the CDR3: TGTGCCAGCAGCTTAGCGTATCGGACAGGGACGGCCCCTTACGAGCAGTACTTC. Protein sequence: CASSLAYRTGTAPYEQYF. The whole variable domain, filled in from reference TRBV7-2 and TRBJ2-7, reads GAGVSQSPSNKVTEKGKDVELRCDPISGHTALYWYRQSLGQGLEFLIYFQGNSAPDKSGLPSDRFSAERTGGSVSTLTIQRTQQEDSAVYLCASSLAYRTGTAPYEQYFGPGTRLTVT.

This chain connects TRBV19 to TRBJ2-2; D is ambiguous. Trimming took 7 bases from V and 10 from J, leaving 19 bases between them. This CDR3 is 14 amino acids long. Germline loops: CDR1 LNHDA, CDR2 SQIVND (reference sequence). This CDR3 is CASTPPRGWQELFF. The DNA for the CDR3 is TGTGCCAGTACCCCCCCGCGCGGTTGGCAGGAGCTGTTTTTT.

The CDR3 bases are TGTGCCAGTAGTATAGACCTCCAGGGGCCGGCCCAGTACTTC. Its translation: CASSIDLQGPAQYF. The chain couples TRBV19 to TRBJ2-5, with D tentatively TRBD1 (6 bases). Germline loops: CDR1 LNHDA, CDR2 SQIVND (reference sequence). The CDR3 consists of 14 residues. V was shortened by 0 bases and J by 9 bases, with 14 bases between the two germline ends.

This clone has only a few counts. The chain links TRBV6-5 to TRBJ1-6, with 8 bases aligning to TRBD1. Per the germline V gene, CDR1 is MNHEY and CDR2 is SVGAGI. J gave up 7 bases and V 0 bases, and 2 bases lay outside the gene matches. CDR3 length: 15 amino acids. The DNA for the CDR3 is TGTGCCAGCAGTTACTCGTGGGACAGGAATTCACCCCTCCACTTT. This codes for CASSYSWDRNSPLHF.

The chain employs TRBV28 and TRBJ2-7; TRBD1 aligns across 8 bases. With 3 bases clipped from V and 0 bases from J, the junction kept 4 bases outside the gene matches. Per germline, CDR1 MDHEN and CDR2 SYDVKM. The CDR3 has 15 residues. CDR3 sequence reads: CASSFPGQASYEQYF. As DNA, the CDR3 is TGTGCCAGCAGTTTTCCGGGACAGGCCTCCTACGAGCAGTACTTC. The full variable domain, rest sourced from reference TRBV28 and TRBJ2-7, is DVKVTQSSRYLVKRTGEKVFLECVQDMDHENMFWYRQDPGLGLRLIYFSYDVKMKEKGDIPEGYSVSREKKERFSLILESASTNQTSMYLCASSFPGQASYEQYFGPGTRLTVT.

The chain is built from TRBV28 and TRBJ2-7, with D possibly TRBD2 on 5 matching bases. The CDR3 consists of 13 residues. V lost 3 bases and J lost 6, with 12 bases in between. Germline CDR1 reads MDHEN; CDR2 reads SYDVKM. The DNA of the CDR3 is TGTGCCAGCAGTTTGTGGGAGAGCGGCGAGCAGTACTTC. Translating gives CASSLWESGEQYF.

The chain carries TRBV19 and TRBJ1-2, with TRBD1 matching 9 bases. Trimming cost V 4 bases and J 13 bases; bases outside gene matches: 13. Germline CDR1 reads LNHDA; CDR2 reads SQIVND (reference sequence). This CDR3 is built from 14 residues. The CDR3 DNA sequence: TGTGCCAGTAGTACACCGGGACAGGGATCCTCCGGCACCTTC. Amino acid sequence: CASSTPGQGSSGTF.

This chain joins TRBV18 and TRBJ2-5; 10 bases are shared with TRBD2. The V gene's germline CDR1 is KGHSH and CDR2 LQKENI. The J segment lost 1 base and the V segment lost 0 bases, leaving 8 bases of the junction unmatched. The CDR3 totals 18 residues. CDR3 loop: CASSPPIAGGILQETQYF. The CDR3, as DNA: TGTGCCAGCTCACCACCGATAGCGGGGGGTATCCTCCAAGAGACCCAGTACTTC.

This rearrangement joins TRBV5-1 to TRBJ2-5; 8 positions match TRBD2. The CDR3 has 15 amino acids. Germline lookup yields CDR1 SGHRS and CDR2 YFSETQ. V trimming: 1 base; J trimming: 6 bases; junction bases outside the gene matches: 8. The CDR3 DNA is TGCGCCAGCAGCTTGTATCTAGCGGGTGGAAAGACCCAGTACTTC. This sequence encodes CASSLYLAGGKTQYF. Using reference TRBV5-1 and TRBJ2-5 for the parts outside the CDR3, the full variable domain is KAGVTQTPRYLIKTRGQQVTLSCSPISGHRSVSWYQQTPGQGLQFLFEYFSETQRNKGNFPGRFSGRQFSNSRSEMNVSTLELGDSALYLCASSLYLAGGKTQYFGPGTRLLVL.

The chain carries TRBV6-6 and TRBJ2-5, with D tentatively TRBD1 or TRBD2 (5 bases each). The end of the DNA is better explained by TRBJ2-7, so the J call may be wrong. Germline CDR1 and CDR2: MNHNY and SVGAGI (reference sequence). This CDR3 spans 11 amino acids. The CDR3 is CASSWGYEQYF. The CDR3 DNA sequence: TGTGCCAGCAGCTGGGGGTACGAGCAGTACTTC.

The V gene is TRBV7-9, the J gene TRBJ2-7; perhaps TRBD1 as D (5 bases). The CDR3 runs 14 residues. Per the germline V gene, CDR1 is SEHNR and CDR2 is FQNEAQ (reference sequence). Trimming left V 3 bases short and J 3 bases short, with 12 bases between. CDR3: CASSFDSRDYEQYF. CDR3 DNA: TGTGCCAGCAGCTTTGACAGCCGTGACTACGAGCAGTACTTC.

This chain's CDR3 is CAWKEGATDTQYF. CDR3 nucleotide sequence: TGTGCCTGGAAGGAGGGGGCCACAGATACGCAGTATTTT. This chain joins TRBV30 and TRBJ2-3; TRBD1 is a possible D gene (7 bases). Germline V gives CDR1 GTSNPN, CDR2 SVGIG (reference sequence). V lost 4 bases, J lost 2 bases, and 10 bases lay in between. The CDR3 length is 13 residues.

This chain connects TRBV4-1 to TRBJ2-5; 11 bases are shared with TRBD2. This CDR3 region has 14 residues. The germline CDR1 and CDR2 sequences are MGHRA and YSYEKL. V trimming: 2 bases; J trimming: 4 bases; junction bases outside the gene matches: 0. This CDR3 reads CASSQLAGGETQYF. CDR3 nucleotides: TGCGCCAGCAGCCAACTAGCGGGGGGAGAGACCCAGTACTTC.

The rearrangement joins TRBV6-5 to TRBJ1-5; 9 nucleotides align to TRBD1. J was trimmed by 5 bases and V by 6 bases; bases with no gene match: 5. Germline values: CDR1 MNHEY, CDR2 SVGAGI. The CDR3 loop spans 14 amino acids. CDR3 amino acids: CASSETGGHQPQHF. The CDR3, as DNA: TGTGCCAGCAGCGAGACAGGGGGACATCAGCCCCAGCATTTT.

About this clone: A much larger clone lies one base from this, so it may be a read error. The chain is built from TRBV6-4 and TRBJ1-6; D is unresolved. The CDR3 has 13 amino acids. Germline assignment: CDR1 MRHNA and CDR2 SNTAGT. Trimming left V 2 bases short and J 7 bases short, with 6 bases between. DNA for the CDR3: TGTGCCAGCAGTGACAGGGAGAATTCACCCCTCCACTTT. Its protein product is CASSDRENSPLHF.

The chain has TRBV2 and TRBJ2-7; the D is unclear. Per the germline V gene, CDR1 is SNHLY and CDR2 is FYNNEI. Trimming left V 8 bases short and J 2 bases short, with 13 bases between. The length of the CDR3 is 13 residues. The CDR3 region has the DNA TGTGCCAGCCTAACGGACGGAGCCTACGAGCAGTACTTC. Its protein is CASLTDGAYEQYF.

The CDR3 coding sequence is TGTGCCTGGAGTGTACGTAGAGGAGAGACCCAGTACTTC. Translation gives CAWSVRRGETQYF. This chain links TRBV30 with TRBJ2-5; D uncertain. Between the trimmed V and J ends, which lost 0 bases and 4 bases, there was a span of 9 bases. The CDR3 spans 13 residues. CDR1 is GTSNPN, CDR2 SVGIG, per germline (reference sequence).

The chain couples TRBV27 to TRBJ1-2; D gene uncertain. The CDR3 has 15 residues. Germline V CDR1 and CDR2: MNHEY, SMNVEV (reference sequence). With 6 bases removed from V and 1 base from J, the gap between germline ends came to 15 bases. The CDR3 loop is CASSHIPRVNYGYTF. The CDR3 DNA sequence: TGTGCCAGCAGCCATATCCCAAGAGTTAACTATGGCTACACCTTC.